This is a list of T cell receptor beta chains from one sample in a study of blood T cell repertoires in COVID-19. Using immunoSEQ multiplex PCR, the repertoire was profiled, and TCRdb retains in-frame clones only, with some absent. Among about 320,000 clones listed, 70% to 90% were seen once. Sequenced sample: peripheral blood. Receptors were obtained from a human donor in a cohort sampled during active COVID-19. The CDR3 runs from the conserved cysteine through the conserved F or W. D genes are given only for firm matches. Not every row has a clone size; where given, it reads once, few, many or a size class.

CDR3: CASSPDIQNTEAFF
DNA: TGTGCCAGCAGTCCTGACATACAGAACACTGAAGCTTTCTTT
size: .
D: .
J: TRBJ1-1
V: TRBV6-5
length: 14

CDR3: CASSLEPGNGYTF
DNA: TGTGCCAGCAGCTTAGAGCCAGGGAACGGCTACACCTTC
size: .
D: .
J: TRBJ1-2
V: TRBV11-2
length: 13

CDR3: CASSRGTGPMNTEAFF
DNA: TGTGCCAGCAGCCGCGGGACAGGACCTATGAACACTGAAGCTTTCTTT
size: few
D: TRBD1
J: TRBJ1-1
V: TRBV11-3
length: 16

CDR3: CASSFGQGPEAFF
DNA: TGCGCCAGCAGCTTCGGGCAGGGGCCTGAAGCTTTCTTT
size: once
D: .
J: TRBJ1-1
V: TRBV5-1
length: 13

CDR3: CASSLNRGDPRSNYGYTF
DNA: TGTGCCAGCAGTTTAAACCGGGGGGACCCAAGATCTAACTATGGCTACACCTTC
size: once
D: .
J: TRBJ1-2
V: TRBV7-3
length: 18

CDR3: CASSVGTGARETQYF
DNA: TGTGCCAGCAGCGTAGGGACAGGGGCAAGAGAGACCCAGTACTTC
size: .
D: TRBD1
J: TRBJ2-5
V: TRBV9
length: 15

CDR3: CASSLAVKGMNTEAFF
DNA: TGCGCCAGCAGCTTGGCAGTCAAGGGGATGAACACTGAAGCTTTCTTT
size: .
D: .
J: TRBJ1-1
V: TRBV5-1
length: 16

CDR3: CASSYRDRDSSLYQPQHF
DNA: TGTGCCAGCAGTTACCGGGACAGGGACTCTTCCTTATATCAGCCCCAGCATTTT
size: .
D: TRBD1
J: TRBJ1-5
V: TRBV2
length: 18

CDR3: CASNQGRYQPQHF
DNA: TGTGCCAGCAACCAGGGAAGGTATCAGCCCCAGCATTTT
size: once
D: .
J: TRBJ1-5
V: TRBV6-5
length: 13

CDR3: CAWEGQASSYNEQFF
DNA: TGTGCCTGGGAAGGACAGGCTAGCTCCTACAATGAGCAGTTCTTC
size: .
D: TRBD1
J: TRBJ2-1
V: TRBV30
length: 15

CDR3: CASSLGRGSYEQYF
DNA: TGTGCCAGCAGCTTAGGCAGGGGCTCCTACGAGCAGTACTTC
size: .
D: .
J: TRBJ2-7
V: TRBV7-8
length: 14

CDR3: CASSQPGTGSYEQYF
DNA: TGTGCCAGCAGCCAACCCGGGACAGGGTCTTACGAGCAGTACTTC
size: .
D: TRBD1
J: TRBJ2-7
V: TRBV14
length: 15

CDR3: CASSLFSREGTEAFF
DNA: TGTGCCAGCAGCTTATTCAGTCGGGAGGGCACTGAAGCTTTCTTT
size: once
D: .
J: TRBJ1-1
V: TRBV11-2
length: 15

CDR3: CATSDSVANTEAFF
DNA: TGTGCCACCAGTGATAGTGTGGCGAACACTGAAGCTTTCTTT
size: .
D: .
J: TRBJ1-1
V: TRBV24-1
length: 14

CDR3: CASSIIPGQGQETQYF
DNA: TGTGCCAGTAGTATCATCCCGGGACAGGGACAAGAGACCCAGTACTTC
size: .
D: TRBD1
J: TRBJ2-5
V: TRBV19
length: 16

CDR3: CASSPGDSDTQYF
DNA: TGTGCCAGCAGCCCGGGGGATTCCGATACGCAGTATTTT
size: .
D: .
J: TRBJ2-3
V: TRBV6-1
length: 13

CDR3: CASSTDRIHRGYTF
DNA: TGTGCCAGCAGCACGGACAGGATCCATCGTGGCTACACCTTC
size: .
D: TRBD1
J: TRBJ1-2
V: TRBV5-4
length: 14

CDR3: CASSVGGGTNYGYTF
DNA: TGTGCCAGCAGCGTAGGGGGCGGGACTAACTATGGCTACACCTTC
size: .
D: .
J: TRBJ1-2
V: TRBV9
length: 15

CDR3: CASSITIRRGGGTDTQYF
DNA: TGTGCCAGTAGTATCACTATCCGGAGGGGGGGCGGCACAGATACGCAGTATTTT
size: .
D: .
J: TRBJ2-3
V: TRBV19
length: 18

CDR3: CASSIEGADTEAFF
DNA: TGCGCCAGCAGCATCGAAGGGGCGGACACTGAAGCTTTCTTT
size: .
D: .
J: TRBJ1-1
V: TRBV5-1
length: 14

CDR3: CASSLSTGAGNTIYF
DNA: TGTGCCAGCAGTTTATCAACAGGAGCTGGAAACACCATATATTTT
size: once
D: .
J: TRBJ1-3
V: TRBV27
length: 15

CDR3: CASEGGTEAFF
DNA: TGTGCCAGCGAAGGGGGCACTGAAGCTTTCTTT
size: .
D: .
J: TRBJ1-1
V: TRBV12-3/TRBV12-4
length: 11